The clone carrying this T cell receptor beta chain was found many times. No antigen is known for it. A quantitative 5'-RACE method, one with molecular barcodes, was used to make TCR beta libraries. TCRdb recomputed calls from the 5' RACE reads with MiXCR, one row per CDR3 protein. Here the sample spans about 400,000 distinct CDR3 sequences, roughly 22% being singletons. This record comes from a study of CD8 T cells in ankylosing spondylitis. Findings and caveats of the study: Disease-linked clones reportedly showed significant enrichment in matched ankylosing spondylitis synovial fluid. Clones linked with disease were CD8+ and fairly uncommon in the peripheral blood.

The germline V gene has CDR1 SGHRS and CDR2 YFSETQ. The V and J ends lost 1 base and 2 bases respectively, with 19 bases between them. The CDR3 is 18 residues long. V usage is TRBV5-1 and J usage is TRBJ2-1; tentatively, D is TRBD1 (6 bases). The source is a male donor with ankylosing spondylitis or in good health (not recorded which). The sequencing input was blood, either unsorted or a sorted T cell fraction (not recorded which). CDR3 sequence (DNA): TGCGCCAGCAGCTTGAGGCAGGGGCTCGGTCCTCCCTACAATGAGCAGTTCTTC. Residues: CASSLRQGLGPPYNEQFF.